These T cell receptor beta chains were read from a single sample in a study of Tregs in tolerant kidney transplant recipients. Their cognate antigens are unknown. Libraries were prepared by immunoSEQ multiplex PCR; TCRdb keeps only in-frame clonotypes and omits some of them. The table has more than 30,000 clones, 82% seen once. The sequencing sample was made of Tregs from blood cultured with allogeneic cells. The receptors shown here come from a human donor in good health. CDR3s include the opening cysteine and the closing phenylalanine or tryptophan. The order of the fields is clone size, J gene, V gene, D gene, CDR3 DNA, CDR3 protein. The D gene is left open where the match is weak. A clone size is listed for some rows: how often the clone was seen (once, few, many), or a class if it is expanded.

.,TRBJ1-1,TRBV6-5,TRBD1,TGTGCCAGCAGTTACACCGGACAGGGAAGGCCTGAAGCTTTCTTT,CASSYTGQGRPEAFF
.,TRBJ2-5,TRBV18,.,TGTGCCAGCTCACCCAACTCCGCGAAAGAGACCCAGTACTTC,CASSPNSAKETQYF
medium-sized,TRBJ2-2,TRBV27,.,TGTGCCAGCCAGCGAGGGCAGGCAAACACCGGGGAGCTGTTTTTT,CASQRGQANTGELFF
.,TRBJ2-3,TRBV11-2,TRBD2,TGTGCCAGCAGCAAGACTAGCGGGAGCACAGATACGCAGTATTTT,CASSKTSGSTDTQYF
.,TRBJ2-3,TRBV7-2,.,TGTGCCAGCAGCCCCTCCGGCACAAGTAGCACAGATACGCAGTATTTT,CASSPSGTSSTDTQYF
.,TRBJ2-1,TRBV7-2,.,TGTGCCAGCAGCTTACCGGTCTACAATGAGCAGTTCTTC,CASSLPVYNEQFF
.,TRBJ2-1,TRBV27,TRBD2,TGTGCCAGCAGTTTATACTCTAGCGGGAGGACCTCCTACAATGAGCAGTTCTTC,CASSLYSSGRTSYNEQFF
.,TRBJ2-7,TRBV7-9,.,TGTGCCAGCAGCTTGATGGGGGGAAGTGGCTACGAGCAGTACTTC,CASSLMGGSGYEQYF
.,TRBJ2-7,TRBV5-1,TRBD2,TGCGCCAGCAGCTTCTACCTAGCGGGGGCCTACGAGCAGTACTTC,CASSFYLAGAYEQYF
few,TRBJ2-7,TRBV5-6,.,TGTGCCAGCAGCTTAGGCCAACAAGGTGCCACTCAGTACTTC,CASSLGQQGATQYF
.,TRBJ2-1,TRBV7-6,TRBD1,TGTGCCAGCAGCCAACCCATCCCCGGGACAGGGGTCGGCAATGAGCAGTTCTTC,CASSQPIPGTGVGNEQFF
.,TRBJ1-1,TRBV18,.,TGTGCCAGCTCACCAAAACACATGAACACTGAAGCTTTCTTT,CASSPKHMNTEAFF
.,TRBJ2-3,TRBV10-3,.,TGTGCCATCAGTAGCACAGATACGCAGTATTTT,CAISSTDTQYF
.,TRBJ2-4,TRBV20-1,.,TGCAGTGCTGATAGGGGCGGCATTCAGTACTTC,CSADRGGIQYF
.,TRBJ1-2,TRBV2,TRBD1,TGTGCCTCCGGACAGGGCGTTGGCTACACCTTC,CASGQGVGYTF
.,TRBJ2-3,TRBV10-1,TRBD2,TGCGCCAGCAGTGGGACTAGCGGGGGAGATACGCAGTATTTT,CASSGTSGGDTQYF
.,TRBJ2-1,TRBV7-2,.,TGTGCCAGCAGCCTGCTCCCCCTAGTCACTGAGCAGTTCTTC,CASSLLPLVTEQFF
.,TRBJ1-2,TRBV7-2,TRBD1,TGTGCCAGCAGCCAGCCCCAGACAGGGACTTATGGCTACACCTTC,CASSQPQTGTYGYTF
once,TRBJ1-2,TRBV9,TRBD1,TGTGCCAGCAGCTCTCTGGACAGGGGGGACTATGGCTACACCTTC,CASSSLDRGDYGYTF
.,TRBJ2-7,TRBV7-8,TRBD2,TGTGCCAGCAGCTCTATACTAGCGGGAGGCTACGAGCAGTACTTC,CASSSILAGGYEQYF
.,TRBJ2-5,TRBV7-9,TRBD1,TGTGCCAGCAGCCCGTCATTAGGACAGGGGCTAGAGACCCAGTACTTC,CASSPSLGQGLETQYF
.,TRBJ2-5,TRBV20-1,.,TGCAGTGCTAGTATGGAGACCCAGTACTTC,CSASMETQYF
.,TRBJ2-7,TRBV6-5,.,TGTGCCAGCAGTGGGGGGCTCAGGTATGGCGAGCAGTACTTC,CASSGGLRYGEQYF
.,TRBJ2-3,TRBV9,.,TGTGCCAGCCGGAGGGATCTCACAGATACGCAGTATTTT,CASRRDLTDTQYF
.,TRBJ1-2,TRBV14,.,TGTGCCAGCAGCCAAGTCCCTGGGGTTAGCGGCTACACCTTC,CASSQVPGVSGYTF
.,TRBJ2-3,TRBV6-5,TRBD1,TGTGCCAGCAGCCCCGAGACAGGGATTAGTGATACGCAGTATTTT,CASSPETGISDTQYF
.,TRBJ1-4,TRBV30,.,TGTGCCTGGGAGAGAAAGGGAAATGAAAAACTGTTTTTT,CAWERKGNEKLFF
.,TRBJ2-5,TRBV7-2,TRBD2,TGTGCCAGCAGCTTACAGCGGGGTCACCAAGAGACCCAGTACTTC,CASSLQRGHQETQYF
.,TRBJ2-2,TRBV9,.,TGTGCCAGCAGCGTAGAATGGGACACCGGGGAGCTGTTTTTT,CASSVEWDTGELFF
.,TRBJ1-5,TRBV19,TRBD1,TGTGCCAGCCGGCCTCGGACAGGGGGGCGGCCCCAGCATTTT,CASRPRTGGRPQHF
.,TRBJ1-6,TRBV5-1,.,TGCGCCAGCAGCTTAGAACCGCGGCCCTATAATTCACCCCTCCACTTT,CASSLEPRPYNSPLHF
.,TRBJ1-5,TRBV7-8,.,TGTGCCAGCAGCTTAGGTATGGGGGCGGGGCAGCCCCAGCATTTT,CASSLGMGAGQPQHF
.,TRBJ2-2,TRBV18,TRBD2,TGTGCCAGCTCAAGACTAGCGGGGAGGTTGAACACCGGGGAGCTGTTTTTT,CASSRLAGRLNTGELFF
.,TRBJ2-3,TRBV4-3,TRBD2,TGCGCCAGCAGCCCGATGGCCACTAGCGTATATGATACGCAGTATTTT,CASSPMATSVYDTQYF
.,TRBJ2-2,TRBV18,TRBD1,TGTGCCAGCTCACCCGACAGGGGGCGTACCGGGGAGCTGTTTTTT,CASSPDRGRTGELFF
.,TRBJ2-5,TRBV7-9,TRBD2,TGTGCCAGCAGCTTAACCCGGGGACTAGCCCAAGAGACCCAGTACTTC,CASSLTRGLAQETQYF
once,TRBJ2-1,TRBV5-1,.,TGCGCCAGCAGCCTCAGCAGCCCCAGCCAAAACTCCCCCCCGGGTAAGTTCTTC,CASSLSSPSQNSPPGKFF
.,TRBJ2-1,TRBV7-9,.,TGTGCCAGCAGCGTAGGCGCGACGGTTTGGGAGCAGTTCTTC,CASSVGATVWEQFF
.,TRBJ1-3,TRBV7-9,.,TGTGCCAGCAGCTTAGCTGGTCGGGAGGACACCATATATTTT,CASSLAGREDTIYF
.,TRBJ2-7,TRBV9,TRBD2,TGTGCCAGCTCATGGGGGGGATTCTCCTACGAGCAGTACTTC,CASSWGGFSYEQYF
.,TRBJ2-7,TRBV7-2,TRBD2,TGTGCCAGCAGCTTAATAGCGGGGGGGTTCTACGAGCAGTACTTC,CASSLIAGGFYEQYF
.,TRBJ1-2,TRBV6-6,.,TGTGCCAGCAGTTACTCCACCCGCGGGGCGAGGTACACCTTC,CASSYSTRGARYTF
few,TRBJ2-3,TRBV5-6,.,TGTGCCAGCAGCGCTTTCAGCGGGTACACAGATACGCAGTATTTT,CASSAFSGYTDTQYF
.,TRBJ1-3,TRBV2,.,TGTGCCAGCAAAGAGAGTTCCTCTGGAAACACCATATATTTT,CASKESSSGNTIYF
once,TRBJ2-1,TRBV10-3,TRBD1,TGTGCCATCAGCTCCAACCCGGGACAGGGGGACGGGTCCTCCTACAATGAGCAGTTCTTC,CAISSNPGQGDGSSYNEQFF
.,TRBJ2-1,TRBV7-8,TRBD1,TGTGCCAGCAGGGACAGGGCCGTATTAAACGAGCAGTTCTTC,CASRDRAVLNEQFF
.,TRBJ2-3,TRBV5-1,.,TGCGCCAGCAGCTCGGGACCCCTCCTGGACCCTTCCACAGATACGCAGTATTTT,CASSSGPLLDPSTDTQYF
.,TRBJ2-3,TRBV25-1,TRBD1,TGTGCCAGCGGGCAGACAGGGGCCCCGGCAGATACGCAGTATTTT,CASGQTGAPADTQYF
.,TRBJ2-1,TRBV5-1,.,TGCGCCAGCAGCTTGCGGTACAACCTACCTTACAATGAGCAGTTCTTC,CASSLRYNLPYNEQFF
once,TRBJ2-7,TRBV5-5,TRBD2,TGTGCCAGCAGCTTGCTAGGACTAGCGGGAGGGCTCACTACCTACGAGCAGTACTTC,CASSLLGLAGGLTTYEQYF
.,TRBJ2-1,TRBV5-1,.,TGCGCCAGCATGCCAGCGGCGGACAATGAGCAGTTCTTC,CASMPAADNEQFF
.,TRBJ1-6,TRBV10-3,.,TGTGCCTGCTCCGGGGCTATGGATTCACCCCTCCACTTT,CACSGAMDSPLHF
.,TRBJ2-1,TRBV9,.,TGTGCCAGCAGCGTGACGGGAGTCTACAATGAGCAGTTCTTC,CASSVTGVYNEQFF
once,TRBJ2-2,TRBV4-2,.,TGTGCCAGCAGCCATGGGGGCGGGAGCGTCACCGGGGAGCTGTTTTTT,CASSHGGGSVTGELFF